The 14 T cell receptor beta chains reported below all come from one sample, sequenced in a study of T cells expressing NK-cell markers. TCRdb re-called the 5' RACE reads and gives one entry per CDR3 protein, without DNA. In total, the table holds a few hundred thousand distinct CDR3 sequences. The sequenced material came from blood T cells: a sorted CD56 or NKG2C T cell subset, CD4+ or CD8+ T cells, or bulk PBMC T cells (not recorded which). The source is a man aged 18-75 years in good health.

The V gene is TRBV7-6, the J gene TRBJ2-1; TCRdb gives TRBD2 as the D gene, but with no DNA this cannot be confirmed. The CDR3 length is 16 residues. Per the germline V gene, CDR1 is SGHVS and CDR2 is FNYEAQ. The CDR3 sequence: CASSAPGLGAYNEQFF.

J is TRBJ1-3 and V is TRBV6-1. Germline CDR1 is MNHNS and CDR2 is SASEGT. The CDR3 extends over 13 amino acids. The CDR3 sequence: CASSTYVDHTIYF.

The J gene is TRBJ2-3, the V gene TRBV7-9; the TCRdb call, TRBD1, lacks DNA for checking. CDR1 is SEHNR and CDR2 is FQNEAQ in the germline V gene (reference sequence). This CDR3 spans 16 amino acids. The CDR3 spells CASSPRTGGSTDTQYF.

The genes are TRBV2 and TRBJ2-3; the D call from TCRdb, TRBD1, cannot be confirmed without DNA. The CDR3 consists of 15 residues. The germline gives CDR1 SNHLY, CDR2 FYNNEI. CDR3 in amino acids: CASSVQGSGTDTQYF.

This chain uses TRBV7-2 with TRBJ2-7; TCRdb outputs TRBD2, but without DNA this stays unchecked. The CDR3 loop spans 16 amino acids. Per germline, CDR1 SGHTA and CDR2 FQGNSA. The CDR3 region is CASSRGGGEPSYEQYF.

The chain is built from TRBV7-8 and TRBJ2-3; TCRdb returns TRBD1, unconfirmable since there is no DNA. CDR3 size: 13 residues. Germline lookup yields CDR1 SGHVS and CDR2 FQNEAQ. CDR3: CASSFGGRNTQYF.

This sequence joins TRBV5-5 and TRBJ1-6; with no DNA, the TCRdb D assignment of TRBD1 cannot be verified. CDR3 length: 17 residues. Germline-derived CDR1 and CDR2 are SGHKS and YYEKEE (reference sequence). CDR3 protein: CASSFSGTGAYNSPLHF.

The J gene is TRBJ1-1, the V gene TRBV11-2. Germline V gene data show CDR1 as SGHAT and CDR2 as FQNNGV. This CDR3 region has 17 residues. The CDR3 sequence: CASSFRPTGRTNTEAFF.

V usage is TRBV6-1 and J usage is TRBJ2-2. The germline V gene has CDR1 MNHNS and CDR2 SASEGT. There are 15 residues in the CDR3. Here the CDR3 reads CASSPRRTNTGELFF.

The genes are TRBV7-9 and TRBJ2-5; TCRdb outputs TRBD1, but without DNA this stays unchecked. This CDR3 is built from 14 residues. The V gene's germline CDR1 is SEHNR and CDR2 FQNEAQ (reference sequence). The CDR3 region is CASSPPGVPETQYF.

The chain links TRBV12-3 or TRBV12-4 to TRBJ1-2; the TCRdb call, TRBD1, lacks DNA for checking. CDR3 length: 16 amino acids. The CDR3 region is CASSFRGTEFFYGYTF.

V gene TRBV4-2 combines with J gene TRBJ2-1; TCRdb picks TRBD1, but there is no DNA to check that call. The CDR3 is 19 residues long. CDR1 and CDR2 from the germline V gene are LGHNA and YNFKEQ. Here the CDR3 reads CASSQSPNQRGGHDNEQFF.

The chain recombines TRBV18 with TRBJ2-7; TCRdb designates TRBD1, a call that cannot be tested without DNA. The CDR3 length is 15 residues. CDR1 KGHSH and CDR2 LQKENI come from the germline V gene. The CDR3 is CASSPKQDSARMQYF.

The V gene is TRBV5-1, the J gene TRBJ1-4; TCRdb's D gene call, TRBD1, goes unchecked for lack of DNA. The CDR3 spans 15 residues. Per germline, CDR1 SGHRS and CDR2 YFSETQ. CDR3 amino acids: CASSLSVRGNEKLFF.